This TCR beta chain is from a study of shared clonotypes between healthy human individuals. This clone was counted between two and nine times. Data came from immunoSEQ multiplex PCR; TCRdb stores just in-frame clones and leaves some out. The table has hundreds of thousands of clones, approximately 79% seen once. The donors were all Caucasian adults (living in Nashville, Tennessee). CD4+ cells yielded CD45RA+ naive and CD45RA-negative memory subsets. CDR3 length equals 16 residues. Losses at the gene ends were 4 bases for V and 8 bases for J; bases not matched to a gene: 10. Germline values: CDR1 SGHRS, CDR2 YFSETQ.

The sequencing sample was made of memory CD4+ T cells sorted from blood. Indicated subset: CD45RA-negative fraction. The origin of this receptor is a woman aged 25 to 45 in good health. The chain uses TRBV5-1 and TRBJ2-1; the match to TRBD2 covers 12 bases. The CDR3: CASSRTTSGSRDEQFF. For the CDR3, the DNA is TGCGCCAGCAGCCGGACGACTAGCGGGAGCCGGGATGAGCAGTTCTTC. Full variable domain (rest looked up from reference TRBV5-1 and TRBJ2-1): KAGVTQTPRYLIKTRGQQVTLSCSPISGHRSVSWYQQTPGQGLQFLFEYFSETQRNKGNFPGRFSGRQFSNSRSEMNVSTLELGDSALYLCASSRTTSGSRDEQFFGPGTRLTVL.